This T cell receptor beta chain was identified during a study of OX40 agonist ivuxolimab in advanced cancers. Study-level points and caveats: CD4+ and CD8+ blood T cells expanded clonally by week 6 at 0.1 to 3.0 mg/kg.

The V gene's germline CDR1 is MNHNS and CDR2 SASEGT. The CDR3 contains 16 residues. V lost 4 bases to trimming and J lost 0 bases; unmatched junction nucleotides: 5. Profiling relied on immunoSEQ multiplex PCR, and the TCRdb table lists in-frame clones only, not all of them. Of roughly 89,000 clones listed, approximately 86% are singletons. Concerning this clone itself: Antigen unknown.

Here the sequenced sample was CD4+ or CD8+ T cells sorted from blood, taken in a trial of the OX40 agonist ivuxolimab. This sequence was found in an adult with an advanced solid tumor such as melanoma, head and neck, liver or kidney cancer. V gene TRBV6-1 combines with J gene TRBJ1-1; 10 positions match TRBD1. CDR3 nucleotide sequence: TGTGCCAGCAGTGCCCGGACAGGGGGTATGAACACTGAAGCTTTCTTT. It specifies CASSARTGGMNTEAFF.